The T cell receptor beta chain described here comes from a study of CD4 T cells in relation to SARS-CoV-2 and coronaviruses. The CDR3 runs to 14 residues. V lost 6 bases, J lost 0 bases, and 12 bases lay in between. Germline V gene data show CDR1 as LNHDA and CDR2 as SQIVND (reference sequence). Overall study results and limits: Samples before the pandemic and after infection were not matched within any donor. Memory recall responses, not primary responses primed in culture, are what the assay detects.

Only in-frame clones appear in the TCRdb table, and some are missing; sequencing was by immunoSEQ multiplex PCR. The sample yields about 68,000 clones, approximately 95% seen once. A word on this clone: What it binds is unknown.

Unexposed donor CD4+ T cells date from about 2011-2018, before the COVID-19 pandemic. The sequenced material came from naive CD4+ T cells from PBMCs. Subset specified: naive CD4+ T cells isolated by negative enrichment. The chain has TRBV19 and TRBJ2-7, with a weak D call TRBD1 (5 bases). The source of this sequence is a human donor in good health. The DNA for the CDR3 is TGTGCCAGTAGAATGACAGTGAACTCCTACGAGCAGTACTTC. Encoded protein: CASRMTVNSYEQYF.